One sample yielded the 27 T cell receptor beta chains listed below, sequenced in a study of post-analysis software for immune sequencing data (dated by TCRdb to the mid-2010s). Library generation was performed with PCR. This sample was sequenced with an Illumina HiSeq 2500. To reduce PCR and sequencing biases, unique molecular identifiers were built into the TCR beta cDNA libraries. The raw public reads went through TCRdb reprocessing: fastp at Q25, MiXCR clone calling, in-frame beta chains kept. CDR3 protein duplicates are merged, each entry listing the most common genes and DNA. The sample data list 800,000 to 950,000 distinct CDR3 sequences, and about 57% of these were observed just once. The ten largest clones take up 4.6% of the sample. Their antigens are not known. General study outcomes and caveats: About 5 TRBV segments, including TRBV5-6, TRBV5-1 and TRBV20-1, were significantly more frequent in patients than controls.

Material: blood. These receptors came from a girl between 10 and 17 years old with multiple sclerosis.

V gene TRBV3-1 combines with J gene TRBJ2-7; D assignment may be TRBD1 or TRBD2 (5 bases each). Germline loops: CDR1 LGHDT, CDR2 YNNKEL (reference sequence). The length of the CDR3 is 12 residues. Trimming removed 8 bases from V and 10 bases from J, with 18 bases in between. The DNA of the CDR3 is TGTGCCAGCGGGACCAGCTCGGGGCCCCAGTACTTC. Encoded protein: CASGTSSGPQYF.

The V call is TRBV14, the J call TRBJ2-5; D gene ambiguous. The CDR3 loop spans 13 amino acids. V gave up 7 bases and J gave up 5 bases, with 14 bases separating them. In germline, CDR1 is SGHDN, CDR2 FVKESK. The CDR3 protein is CASTRGEAETQYF. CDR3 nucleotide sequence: TGTGCCAGCACCCGCGGAGAAGCGGAGACCCAGTACTTC.

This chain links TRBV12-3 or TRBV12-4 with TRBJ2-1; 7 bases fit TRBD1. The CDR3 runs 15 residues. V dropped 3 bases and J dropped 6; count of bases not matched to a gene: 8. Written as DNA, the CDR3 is TGTGCCAGCAGTTTCCAAGGGGGCATAGGCAATGAGCAGTTCTTC. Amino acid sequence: CASSFQGGIGNEQFF.

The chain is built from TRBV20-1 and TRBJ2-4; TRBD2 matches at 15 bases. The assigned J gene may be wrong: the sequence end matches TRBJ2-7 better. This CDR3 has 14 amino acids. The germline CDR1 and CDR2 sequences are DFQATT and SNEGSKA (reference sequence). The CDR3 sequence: CSARMGLAGGEQYF. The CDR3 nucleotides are TGCAGTGCTAGGATGGGACTAGCGGGAGGCGAGCAGTACTTC.

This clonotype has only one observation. The CDR3 DNA follows: TGTGCCAGCAGCACAGCCGGGACTAGCTCCTACGAGCAGTACTTC. Translation: CASSTAGTSSYEQYF. V is TRBV7-9 and J is TRBJ2-7; 8 nucleotides align to TRBD2. V was pared by 5 bases and J by 0 bases, with 6 bases of the junction left unmatched. The CDR3 totals 15 residues. Germline V gene lookup returns CDR1 SEHNR and CDR2 FQNEAQ (reference sequence).

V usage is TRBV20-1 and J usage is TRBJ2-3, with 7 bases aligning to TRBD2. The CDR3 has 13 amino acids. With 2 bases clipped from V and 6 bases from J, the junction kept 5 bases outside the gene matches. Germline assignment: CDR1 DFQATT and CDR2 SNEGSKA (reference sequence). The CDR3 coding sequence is TGCAGTGCTAGATCCACCGGGAGGGATACGCAGTATTTT. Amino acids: CSARSTGRDTQYF.

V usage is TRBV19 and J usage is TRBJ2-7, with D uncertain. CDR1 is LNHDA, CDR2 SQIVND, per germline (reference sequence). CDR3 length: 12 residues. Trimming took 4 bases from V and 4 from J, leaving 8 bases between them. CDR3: CASSNPSYEQYF. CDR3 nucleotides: TGTGCCAGTAGTAACCCTTCGTACGAGCAGTACTTC.

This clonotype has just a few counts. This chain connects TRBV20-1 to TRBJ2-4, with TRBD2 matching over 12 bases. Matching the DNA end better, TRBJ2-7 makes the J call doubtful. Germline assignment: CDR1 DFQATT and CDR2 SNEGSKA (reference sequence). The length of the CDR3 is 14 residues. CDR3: CSAERTSGTYEQYF. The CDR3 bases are TGCAGTGCTGAGAGGACTAGCGGGACCTACGAGCAGTACTTC.

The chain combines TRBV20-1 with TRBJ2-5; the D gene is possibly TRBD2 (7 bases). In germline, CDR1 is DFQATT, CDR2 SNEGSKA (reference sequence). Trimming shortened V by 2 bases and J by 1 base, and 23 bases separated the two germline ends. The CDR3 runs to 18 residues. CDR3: CSARWLRGPSWGQETQYF. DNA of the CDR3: TGCAGTGCTAGATGGTTGCGGGGGCCTAGCTGGGGCCAAGAGACCCAGTACTTC.

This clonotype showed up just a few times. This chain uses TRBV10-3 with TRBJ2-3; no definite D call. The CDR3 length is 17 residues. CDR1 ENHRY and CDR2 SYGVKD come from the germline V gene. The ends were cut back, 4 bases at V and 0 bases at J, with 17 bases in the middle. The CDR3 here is CAISVFATNPSTDTQYF. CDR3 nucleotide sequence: TGTGCCATCAGTGTATTCGCTACGAATCCTAGCACAGATACGCAGTATTTT.

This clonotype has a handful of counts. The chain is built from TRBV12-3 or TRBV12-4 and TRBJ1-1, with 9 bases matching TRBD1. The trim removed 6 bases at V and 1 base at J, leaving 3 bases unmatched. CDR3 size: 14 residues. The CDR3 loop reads CASSLQGANTEAFF. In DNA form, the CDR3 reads TGTGCCAGCAGCTTACAGGGGGCGAACACTGAAGCTTTCTTT.

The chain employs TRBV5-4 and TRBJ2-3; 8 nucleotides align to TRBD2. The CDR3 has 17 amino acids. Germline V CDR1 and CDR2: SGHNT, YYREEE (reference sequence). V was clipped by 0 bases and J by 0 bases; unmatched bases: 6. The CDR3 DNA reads TGTGCCAGCAGCTTGGACGGGGGGGCCTCCAGCACAGATACGCAGTATTTT. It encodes CASSLDGGASSTDTQYF. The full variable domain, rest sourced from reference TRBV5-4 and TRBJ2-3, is ETGVTQSPTHLIKTRGQQVTLRCSSQSGHNTVSWYQQALGQGPQFIFQYYREEENGRGNFPPRFSGLQFPNYSSELNVNALELDDSALYLCASSLDGGASSTDTQYFGPGTRLTVL.

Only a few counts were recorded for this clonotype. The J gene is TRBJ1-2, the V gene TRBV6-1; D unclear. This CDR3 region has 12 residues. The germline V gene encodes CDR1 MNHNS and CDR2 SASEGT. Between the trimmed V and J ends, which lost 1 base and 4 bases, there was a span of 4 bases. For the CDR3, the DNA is TGTGCCAGCAGTGAAGGGGGCTATGGCTACACCTTC. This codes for CASSEGGYGYTF.

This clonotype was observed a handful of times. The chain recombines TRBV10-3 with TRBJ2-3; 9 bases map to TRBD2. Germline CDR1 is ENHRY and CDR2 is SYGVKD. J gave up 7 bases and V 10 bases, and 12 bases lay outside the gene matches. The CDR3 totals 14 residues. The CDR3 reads CASRLAERQNTQYF. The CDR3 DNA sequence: TGTGCCAGCCGACTAGCGGAGAGGCAGAATACGCAGTATTTT.

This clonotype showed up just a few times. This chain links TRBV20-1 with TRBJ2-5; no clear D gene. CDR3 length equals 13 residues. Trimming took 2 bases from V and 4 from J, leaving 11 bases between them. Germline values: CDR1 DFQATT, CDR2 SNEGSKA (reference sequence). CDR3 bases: TGCAGTGCTAGAATCTTACGAAGAGAGACCCAGTACTTC. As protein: CSARILRRETQYF.

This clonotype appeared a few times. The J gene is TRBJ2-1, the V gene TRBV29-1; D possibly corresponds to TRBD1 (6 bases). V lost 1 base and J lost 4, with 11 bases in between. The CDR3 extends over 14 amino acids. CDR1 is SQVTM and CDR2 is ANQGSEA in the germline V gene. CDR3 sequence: CSVEGSGTYNEQFF. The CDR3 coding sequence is TGCAGCGTTGAAGGTTCAGGGACATACAATGAGCAGTTCTTC.

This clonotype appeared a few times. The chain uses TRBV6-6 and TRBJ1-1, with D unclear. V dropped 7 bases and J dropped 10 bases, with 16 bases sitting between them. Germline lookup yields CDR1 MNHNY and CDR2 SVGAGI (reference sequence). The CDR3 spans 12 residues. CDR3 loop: CASTNSEQIAFF. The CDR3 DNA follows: TGTGCCAGCACAAACAGTGAACAGATAGCTTTCTTT.

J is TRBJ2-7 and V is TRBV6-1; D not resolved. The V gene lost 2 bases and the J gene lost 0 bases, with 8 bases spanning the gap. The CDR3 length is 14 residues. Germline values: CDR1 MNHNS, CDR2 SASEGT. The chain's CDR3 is CASSEYRFSYEQYF. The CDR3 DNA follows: TGTGCCAGCAGTGAATATAGGTTCTCCTACGAGCAGTACTTC.

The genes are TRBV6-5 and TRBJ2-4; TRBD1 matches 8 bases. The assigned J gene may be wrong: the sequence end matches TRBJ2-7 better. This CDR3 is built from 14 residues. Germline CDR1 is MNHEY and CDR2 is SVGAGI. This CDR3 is CASSYSTGVYEQYF. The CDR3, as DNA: TGTGCCAGCAGTTACTCGACAGGGGTGTACGAGCAGTACTTC.

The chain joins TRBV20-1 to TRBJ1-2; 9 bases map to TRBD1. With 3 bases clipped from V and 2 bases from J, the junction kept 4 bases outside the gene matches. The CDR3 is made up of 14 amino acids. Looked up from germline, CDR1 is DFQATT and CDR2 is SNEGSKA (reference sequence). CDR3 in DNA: TGCAGTGCTAGGGCGGGACAGGGAAACTATGGCTACACCTTC. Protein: CSARAGQGNYGYTF.

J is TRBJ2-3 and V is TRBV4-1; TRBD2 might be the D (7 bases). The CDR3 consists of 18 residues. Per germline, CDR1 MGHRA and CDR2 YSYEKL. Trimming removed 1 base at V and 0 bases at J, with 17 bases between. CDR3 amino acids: CASSQASTGGLSTDTQYF. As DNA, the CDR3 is TGCGCCAGCAGCCAAGCTTCGACCGGGGGGCTTAGCACAGATACGCAGTATTTT.

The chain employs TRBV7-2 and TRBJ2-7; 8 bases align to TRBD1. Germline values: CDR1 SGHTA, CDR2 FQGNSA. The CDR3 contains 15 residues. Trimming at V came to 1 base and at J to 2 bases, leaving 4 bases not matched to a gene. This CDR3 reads CASSLEGTGAYEQYF. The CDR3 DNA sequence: TGTGCCAGCAGCTTAGAAGGGACAGGCGCCTACGAGCAGTACTTC.

CDR3 residues: CASSSRTSGLFPHEQYF. The CDR3 DNA reads as TGTGCCAGCAGCTCAAGGACTAGCGGCCTCTTTCCCCACGAGCAGTACTTC. The V call is TRBV7-2, the J call TRBJ2-7, with 10 nucleotides matching TRBD2. The germline V gene has CDR1 SGHTA and CDR2 FQGNSA. V shed 4 bases, J shed 5 bases, and the junction held 14 bases outside the gene matches. The CDR3 consists of 17 residues. Looking up the rest from reference TRBV7-2 and TRBJ2-7 gives the full variable domain: GAGVSQSPSNKVTEKGKDVELRCDPISGHTALYWYRQSLGQGLEFLIYFQGNSAPDKSGLPSDRFSAERTGGSVSTLTIQRTQQEDSAVYLCASSSRTSGLFPHEQYFGPGTRLTVT.

This chain's CDR3 is CSARDREASEAFF. Here the CDR3 DNA reads TGCAGTGCGCGGGACAGGGAGGCATCTGAAGCTTTCTTT. J is TRBJ1-1 and V is TRBV20-1, with 9 bases fitting TRBD1. With V trimmed by 6 bases and J by 6 bases, 8 bases remained unmatched. The CDR3 runs 13 residues. The V gene's germline CDR1 is DFQATT and CDR2 SNEGSKA (reference sequence).

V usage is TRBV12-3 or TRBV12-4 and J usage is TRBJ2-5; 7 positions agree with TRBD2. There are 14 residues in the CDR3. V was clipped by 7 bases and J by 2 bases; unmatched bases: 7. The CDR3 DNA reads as TGTGCCAGCACAGCAACGGGGGGTCAAGAGACCCAGTACTTC. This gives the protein CASTATGGQETQYF.

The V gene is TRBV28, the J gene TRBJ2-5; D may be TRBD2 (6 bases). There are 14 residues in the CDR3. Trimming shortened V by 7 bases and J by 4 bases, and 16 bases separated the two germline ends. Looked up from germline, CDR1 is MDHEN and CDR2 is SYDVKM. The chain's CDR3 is CASIPGEGRETQYF. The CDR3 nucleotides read TGTGCCAGCATACCGGGAGAGGGGCGAGAGACCCAGTACTTC.

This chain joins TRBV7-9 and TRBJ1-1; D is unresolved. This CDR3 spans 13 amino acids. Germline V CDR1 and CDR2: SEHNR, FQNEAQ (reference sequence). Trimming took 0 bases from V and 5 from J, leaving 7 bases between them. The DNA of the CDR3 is TGTGCCAGCAGCTTAGCACCTGATACTGAAGCTTTCTTT. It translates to CASSLAPDTEAFF.